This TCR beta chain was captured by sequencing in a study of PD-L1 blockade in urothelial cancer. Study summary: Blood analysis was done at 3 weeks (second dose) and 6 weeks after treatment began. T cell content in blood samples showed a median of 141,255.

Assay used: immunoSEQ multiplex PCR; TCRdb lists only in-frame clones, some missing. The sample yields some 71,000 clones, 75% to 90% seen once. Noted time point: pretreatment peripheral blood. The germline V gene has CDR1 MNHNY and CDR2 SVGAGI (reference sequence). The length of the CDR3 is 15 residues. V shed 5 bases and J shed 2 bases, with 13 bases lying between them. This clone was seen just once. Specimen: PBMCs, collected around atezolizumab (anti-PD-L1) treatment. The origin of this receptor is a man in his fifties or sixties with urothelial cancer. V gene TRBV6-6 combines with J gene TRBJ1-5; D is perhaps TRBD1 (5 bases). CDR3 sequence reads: CASSRTSVGNQPQHF. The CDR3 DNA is TGTGCCAGCAGTAGGACATCCGTGGGCAATCAGCCCCAGCATTTT.